What follows is one T cell receptor beta chain and its context. Its target is unknown. The data derive from a study of STAT3 mutations in large granular lymphocyte leukemia. Overall study: More than half of T-LGLL patients received immunosuppressive therapy.

The germline V and J ends were trimmed by 2 bases and 2 bases, with 14 bases remaining between them. There are 15 residues in the CDR3. Germline loops: CDR1 SGHRS, CDR2 YFSETQ. TCRdb's copy holds only in-frame clones and misses some; the assay was immunoSEQ multiplex PCR. The sample contains 10,000 to 15,000 clones, approximately 85% of which appear only once. Notes on the study in general: A small but highly pathogenic clone may have been missed. Treatment regimens differed across patients between samplings. Every T-cell large granular lymphocyte leukemia patient had at least one immunodominant TCR beta clonotype. TCR clonotype switching after therapy occurred in about 35% of the 18 patients.

The sequenced sample consisted of PBMCs. The receptor was isolated from a human donor with T large granular lymphocyte leukemia. Some clones in this sample may be carry-over from other donors' samples. The V and J genes are TRBV5-1 and TRBJ2-7, with D possibly TRBD2 on 6 matching bases. The CDR3 loop is CASSFGGKVPYEQYF. Written as DNA, the CDR3 is TGCGCCAGCAGCTTCGGGGGTAAGGTGCCCTACGAGCAGTACTTC.